Included here is one TCR beta chain sequence, with context. Its antigen remains unknown. This sample is part of a study of T cell responses to AZD1222 COVID-19 vaccine. Findings of the study overall: There were mostly white British donors and more females than males, and clonal diversity was possibly underestimated. Dominant CD4 TCR responses targeted spike regions 160-218 and 743-854.

The protocol was immunoSEQ multiplex PCR, while the TCRdb copy is restricted to in-frame clones and leaves out a portion. The sample includes about 110,000 clones, 89% of them seen just once. Germline V gene sequence: CDR1 MNHEY, CDR2 SVGAGI. CDR3 length: 14 residues. J lost 7 bases, V lost 2 bases, and 4 bases had no gene match. This clonotype was sampled from an adult in good health. This chain connects TRBV6-5 to TRBJ1-4, with TRBD1 matching over 7 bases. This sample comprised peripheral blood, obtained on day 0 of MenACWY control vaccination. DNA for the CDR3: TGTGCCAGCAGTTACCTTCAGGGGGTTGAAAAACTGTTTTTT. Protein product: CASSYLQGVEKLFF.